The next 21 T cell receptor beta chains were all read from a single sample in a study of blood T cells in healthy people across ages. A second PCR of roughly 6 to 12 cycles used a sample-barcoded 5' primer and a J-beta primer mix. TCRdb re-called the 5' RACE reads with MiXCR, one entry per CDR3 protein. The table shows 1 million or so distinct CDR3 sequences, with approximately 25% occurring only once. This sample was shared with a second study, whose subject was T cells of mothers and their children.

Sequenced input: blood. The origin of the receptors is a girl aged 2-10 years in good health.

The chain carries TRBV10-3 and TRBJ2-6; 10 bases fit TRBD1. CDR1 and CDR2 from the germline V gene are ENHRY and SYGVKD. The CDR3 has 16 residues. With 9 bases clipped from V and 2 bases from J, the junction kept 7 bases outside the gene matches. In DNA, the CDR3 is TGTGCCATACTGGACAGGGGGGGGCCTGGGGCCAACGTCCTGACTTTC. It encodes CAILDRGGPGANVLTF.

This clonotype has a handful of counts. The J gene is TRBJ1-5, the V gene TRBV6-2 or TRBV6-3; perhaps TRBD1 as D (5 bases). CDR1 and CDR2 (germline): MNHEY, SVGEGT. Trimming took 6 bases from V and 4 from J, leaving 10 bases between them. This CDR3 is 13 amino acids long. CDR3 loop: CASRGRGNQPQHF. DNA for the CDR3: TGTGCCAGCAGGGGACGGGGGAATCAGCCCCAGCATTTT.

This clonotype was seen only a few times. The rearrangement joins TRBV7-8 to TRBJ2-4; D call uncertain. The germline V gene encodes CDR1 SGHVS and CDR2 FQNEAQ. Trimming cost V 10 bases and J 0 bases, with 16 bases left between them. This CDR3 is 15 amino acids long. The CDR3 DNA is TGTGCCAACCCTCCTGAAGAGCTAGCCAAAAACATTCAGTACTTC. It translates to CANPPEELAKNIQYF. Filled out from reference TRBV7-8 and TRBJ2-4, the complete variable domain reads GAGVSQSPRYKVAKRGQDVALRCDPISGHVSLFWYQQALGQGPEFLTYFQNEAQLDKSGLPSDRFFAERPEGSVSTLKIQRTQQEDSAVYLCANPPEELAKNIQYFGAGTRLSVL.

J is TRBJ2-5 and V is TRBV7-9; possibly TRBD2 for D (5 bases). TRBJ2-1 matches the DNA end more closely, so the J call is doubtful. The CDR3 is made up of 17 amino acids. Germline V CDR1 and CDR2: SEHNR, FQNEAQ (reference sequence). As DNA, the CDR3 is TGTGCCAGCAGCTTTACCCCGATCGGGGTCAAGATCAATGAGCAGTTCTTC. Its translation is CASSFTPIGVKINEQFF.

In this sample, this clonotype turned up a few times. The V gene is TRBV7-3, the J gene TRBJ1-1; no definite D call. Deletions cut 1 base from V and 11 bases from J, with 11 bases between. In germline, CDR1 is SGHTA, CDR2 FQGTGA. This CDR3 is built from 12 residues. As DNA, the CDR3 is TGTGCCAGCAGCTTAAACGGGTTTGAGGCTTTCTTT. It specifies CASSLNGFEAFF.

This chain uses TRBV6-2 or TRBV6-3 with TRBJ1-2, with D perhaps matching TRBD1 (6 bases). From germline, CDR1 is MNHEY and CDR2 SVGEGT. V lost 3 bases and J lost 8, with 31 bases in between. This CDR3 comprises 19 residues. The CDR3 nucleotides are TGTGCCAGCAGTTATGTCTCGGCGGCTCCGGGACACCTGGTAATGGGCTACACCTTC. Its translation: CASSYVSAAPGHLVMGYTF.

The chain uses TRBV9 and TRBJ2-5; 7 nucleotides line up with TRBD2. This CDR3 has 15 residues. V lost 4 bases, J lost 5 bases, and 11 bases stayed unmatched. The germline gives CDR1 SGDLS, CDR2 YYNGEE. CDR3 coding DNA: TGTGCCAGCAGCCTCCAGGACGTGGGGGGGGAGACCCAGTACTTC. It codes for CASSLQDVGGETQYF.

In this sample, this clonotype turned up a few times. The chain is built from TRBV28 and TRBJ2-1, with TRBD2 as a possible D gene (6 bases). The length of the CDR3 is 15 residues. The V end lost 2 bases, the J end lost 1 base, and 9 bases lay between the germline ends. Germline V lookup: CDR1 MDHEN, CDR2 SYDVKM. The CDR3 DNA sequence: TGTGCCAGCAGTTTAATGGGGGGTTCCTACAATGAGCAGTTCTTC. Its protein is CASSLMGGSYNEQFF.

This clonotype appeared a single time. J is TRBJ2-1 and V is TRBV6-5; 8 positions agree with TRBD2. The CDR3 length is 14 residues. The V and J ends lost 7 bases and 8 bases, in that order; junction bases with no gene match: 10. Germline V lookup: CDR1 MNHEY, CDR2 SVGAGI. The CDR3 bases are TGTGCCAGCAAAGGGACTAGAGGTGCTGATGAGCAGTTCTTC. It codes for CASKGTRGADEQFF.

The J gene is TRBJ1-1, the V gene TRBV29-1; no reliable D call. The CDR3 is 13 residues long. V dropped 5 bases and J dropped 0 bases, with 10 bases sitting between them. In germline, CDR1 is SQVTM, CDR2 ANQGSEA. CDR3 sequence reads: CSVSRLLNTEAFF. The CDR3 nucleotides read TGCAGCGTTAGCAGGCTTCTGAACACTGAAGCTTTCTTT.

This chain uses TRBV24-1 with TRBJ2-1, with unresolved D. This CDR3 contains 12 residues. Germline CDR1 reads KGHDR; CDR2 reads SFDVKD. Trimming pared 7 bases from V and 5 bases from J, leaving 8 bases between. The CDR3 loop reads CATSGRDNEQFF. CDR3 DNA sequence: TGTGCCACCAGCGGACGAGACAATGAGCAGTTCTTC.

V and J are TRBV5-1 and TRBJ2-5; D remains ambiguous. CDR3 length: 13 residues. CDR1 is SGHRS and CDR2 is YFSETQ in the germline V gene. Trimming shortened V by 2 bases and J by 5 bases, and 10 bases separated the two germline ends. The CDR3 spells CASSLDALETQYF. In DNA form, the CDR3 reads TGCGCCAGCAGCTTAGACGCCCTGGAGACCCAGTACTTC.

This clonotype appeared a few times. J is TRBJ1-1 and V is TRBV7-2; the D gene is possibly TRBD1 (5 bases). This CDR3 region has 14 residues. CDR1 and CDR2 (germline): SGHTA, FQGNSA. V was shortened by 5 bases and J by 3 bases, with 13 bases between the two germline ends. CDR3: CASSVGAGYTEAFF. Written as DNA, the CDR3 is TGTGCCAGCAGCGTAGGGGCAGGGTACACTGAAGCTTTCTTT.

This clonotype was counted between two and nine times. This chain uses TRBV6-5 with TRBJ1-1; 8 bases are a match to TRBD1. After removal of 6 bases from V and 1 base from J, the junction contained 10 bases not matched to a gene. The germline V gene encodes CDR1 MNHEY and CDR2 SVGAGI. The CDR3 is 16 amino acids. In DNA form, the CDR3 reads TGTGCCAGCAGCCTAACCCGAGGGACAGGGAACACTGAAGCTTTCTTT. Translating gives CASSLTRGTGNTEAFF.

V gene TRBV6-1 combines with J gene TRBJ2-5; TRBD1 matches 7 bases. Judging by the DNA end, TRBJ2-1 fits better; the J call may be wrong. The germline V gene encodes CDR1 MNHNS and CDR2 SASEGT. This CDR3 spans 13 amino acids. CDR3 amino acids: CASSRVGGDEQFF. The CDR3 DNA sequence: TGTGCCAGCAGTCGGGTAGGGGGCGATGAGCAGTTCTTC.

The chain is built from TRBV11-2 and TRBJ1-1; D may be TRBD1 (6 bases). The germline gives CDR1 SGHAT, CDR2 FQNNGV. V was cut by 3 bases and J by 2 bases, with 13 bases left in between. This CDR3 comprises 15 residues. The CDR3 sequence: CASSFVGQINTEAFF. The CDR3 DNA sequence: TGTGCCAGCAGCTTTGTAGGACAGATTAACACTGAAGCTTTCTTT. The full variable domain, its missing parts supplied by reference TRBV11-2 and TRBJ1-1, is EAGVAQSPRYKIIEKRQSVAFWCNPISGHATLYWYQQILGQGPKLLIQFQNNGVVDDSQLPKDRFSAERLKGVDSTLKIQPAKLEDSAVYLCASSFVGQINTEAFFGQGTRLTVV.

This clonotype was observed a handful of times. The chain combines TRBV9 with TRBJ2-7; 8 bases are shared with TRBD2. The germline CDR1 and CDR2 sequences are SGDLS and YYNGEE. The CDR3 runs to 15 residues. V lost 2 bases, J lost 2 bases, and 6 bases stayed unmatched. The CDR3: CASSVGGGVTYEQYF. The CDR3 bases are TGTGCCAGCAGCGTCGGGGGGGGAGTCACCTACGAGCAGTACTTC.

This clonotype was counted only a few times. V usage is TRBV25-1 and J usage is TRBJ2-1; 9 bases agree with TRBD2. The end of the DNA aligns better with TRBJ2-5, so the J call may be wrong. The CDR3 is made up of 15 amino acids. From germline, CDR1 is MGHDK and CDR2 SYGVNS. Here the CDR3 reads CASHSRHPAGGTQYF. The CDR3 nucleotides read TGTGCCAGCCATAGTCGACACCCAGCGGGGGGGACCCAGTACTTC.

V is TRBV7-9 and J is TRBJ2-5, with 8 bases aligning to TRBD2. The CDR3 covers 15 residues. Unmatched junction bases numbered 7, after V lost 3 bases and J lost 4 bases. CDR1 and CDR2 (germline): SEHNR, FQNEAQ (reference sequence). CDR3 sequence reads: CASSFAGGSSETQYF. CDR3 DNA sequence: TGTGCCAGCAGCTTTGCGGGAGGATCCTCAGAGACCCAGTACTTC.

This clonotype was recorded only once. The V and J genes are TRBV4-1 and TRBJ2-7; tentative D call: TRBD2 (5 bases). Trimming took 4 bases from V and 3 from J, leaving 22 bases between them. The germline gives CDR1 MGHRA, CDR2 YSYEKL. This CDR3 comprises 17 residues. CDR3 nucleotides: TGCGCCAGCAGCCCAGTTCTTACTAGTGTGTCGTTCTACGAGCAGTACTTC. Encoded protein: CASSPVLTSVSFYEQYF.

This clonotype appeared a few times. A much more abundant neighbour one base away suggests this may be a read error. The V gene is TRBV6-4, the J gene TRBJ2-2; 7 bases map to TRBD1. There are 14 residues in the CDR3. Germline V gene lookup returns CDR1 MRHNA and CDR2 SNTAGT. The CDR3 here is CASRGTDNTRELFF. In DNA form, the CDR3 reads TGTGCCAGCAGAGGGACAGACAACACCAGGGAGCTGTTTTTT.